The next 26 T cell receptor beta chains were all read from a single sample in a study of blood T cell repertoires in COVID-19 (dated by TCRdb to 2018 to 2020). Library preparation used the immunoSEQ multiplex PCR assay. The table comes from immuneACCESS by way of TCRdb, which keeps in-frame sequences with V and J called. Part of the clones is missing from these tables; in studies checked, under half for an unresolved V gene and the rest for unknown reasons. The sample table records about 65,000 clones; roughly 80% of these occur just once. The top ten constitute approximately 39% of the sample. Sample: peripheral blood. The source is a human donor in a cohort sampled during active COVID-19.

This sequence joins TRBV5-1 and TRBJ1-1; D gene uncertain. Germline CDR1 is SGHRS and CDR2 is YFSETQ. The CDR3 covers 15 residues. V lost 4 bases, J lost 2 bases, and 15 bases lay in between. In DNA, the CDR3 is TGCGCCAGCAGCCTGGGTCTCACTCTTAACACTGAAGCTTTCTTT. Its translation is CASSLGLTLNTEAFF.

The J gene is TRBJ1-5, the V gene TRBV19, with no clear D. Trimming took off 4 bases at V and 0 bases at J, with 13 bases between the two ends. CDR1 is LNHDA, CDR2 SQIVND, per germline (reference sequence). The CDR3 contains 16 residues. CDR3 bases: TGTGCCAGTAGTAGTCCTCACAGAAATAGCAATCAGCCCCAGCATTTT. It encodes CASSSPHRNSNQPQHF.

The chain carries TRBV12-5 and TRBJ1-2; tentatively, D is TRBD1 (6 bases). Germline CDR1 and CDR2: LGHNT and FRNRAP. CDR3 size: 13 residues. Trimming took off 2 bases at V and 4 bases at J, with 8 bases between the two ends. CDR3 in DNA: TGTGCTAGTGGTTTGCTGGGGGCCTATGGCTACACCTTC. Its translation is CASGLLGAYGYTF.

This clone was seen a handful of times. The genes are TRBV9 and TRBJ1-6, with 10 bases lining up with TRBD1. Germline loops: CDR1 SGDLS, CDR2 YYNGEE. The trim removed 3 bases at V and 7 bases at J, leaving 10 bases unmatched. The CDR3 has 17 amino acids. This CDR3 is CASSASPGTGENSPLHF. The CDR3 bases are TGTGCCAGCAGCGCCTCCCCCGGGACAGGGGAAAATTCACCCCTCCACTTT.

The rearrangement uses TRBV9 and TRBJ1-2, with TRBD1 identical over 9 bases. The ends lost 3 bases at V and 8 bases at J; junction bases unmatched: 8. The CDR3 spans 14 residues. CDR1 and CDR2 (germline): SGDLS, YYNGEE. The CDR3 DNA follows: TGTGCCAGCAGCGCGGGGACAGGGAGGAAAGGCTACACCTTC. Translating it yields CASSAGTGRKGYTF.

This clone was picked up one time. The chain couples TRBV19 to TRBJ2-3, with TRBD2 as a possible D gene (7 bases). Trimming left V 10 bases short and J 7 bases short, with 18 bases between. The germline gives CDR1 LNHDA, CDR2 SQIVND (reference sequence). This CDR3 spans 13 amino acids. The CDR3, as DNA: TGTGCCACTCAAGGGGGGGGCCGGAATACGCAGTATTTT. Amino acids: CATQGGGRNTQYF.

This clone has more than one count but fewer than ten. This rearrangement joins TRBV12-3 or TRBV12-4 to TRBJ1-2; D is ambiguous. The CDR3 has 13 residues. Trimming took off 5 bases at V and 5 bases at J, with 12 bases between the two ends. The DNA for the CDR3 is TGTGCCAGCAGTCCCCGGACGGGATATGGCTACACCTTC. This sequence encodes CASSPRTGYGYTF.

The gene calls are TRBV2 and TRBJ1-1, with TRBD1 as a possible D gene (5 bases). Germline-derived CDR1 and CDR2 are SNHLY and FYNNEI. The V gene lost 3 bases and the J gene lost 4 bases, with 9 bases spanning the gap. The CDR3 length is 13 residues. The CDR3 nucleotides read TGTGCCAGCAGTGAGGGGCGGGGCACTGAAGCTTTCTTT. Translated, it gives CASSEGRGTEAFF.

This clone was picked up one time. This sequence joins TRBV10-2 and TRBJ1-5; D not resolved. Trimming stripped 6 bases from V and 6 bases from J, with 15 bases between. The CDR3 covers 14 residues. CDR1 and CDR2 (germline): WSHSY, SAAADI. The CDR3 region is CASRSEGEGQPQHF. The CDR3 DNA reads TGCGCCAGCAGATCGGAGGGAGAAGGTCAGCCCCAGCATTTT.

This rearrangement joins TRBV30 to TRBJ1-3; D ambiguous. Per the germline V gene, CDR1 is GTSNPN and CDR2 is SVGIG (reference sequence). The V and J ends lost 0 bases and 3 bases respectively, with 15 bases between them. This CDR3 is 16 amino acids long. CDR3 in DNA: TGTGCCTGGAGTGTACTAAAGGGAGGAGGTGGAAACACCATATATTTT. Translating gives CAWSVLKGGGGNTIYF.

The chain combines TRBV9 with TRBJ1-4, with D tentatively TRBD1 (5 bases). With 0 bases removed from V and 2 bases from J, the gap between germline ends came to 8 bases. Germline assignment: CDR1 SGDLS and CDR2 YYNGEE. This CDR3 is built from 15 residues. The CDR3: CASSVVGATNEKLFF. DNA of the CDR3: TGTGCCAGCAGCGTAGTAGGGGCTACTAATGAAAAACTGTTTTTT.

The rearrangement uses TRBV9 and TRBJ1-2, with 11 bases identical to TRBD1. Germline lookup yields CDR1 SGDLS and CDR2 YYNGEE. CDR3 size: 15 residues. V lost 0 bases to trimming and J lost 8 bases; unmatched junction nucleotides: 6. CDR3 residues: CASSVGGTGGWGYTF. The CDR3 DNA follows: TGTGCCAGCAGCGTAGGCGGGACAGGGGGTTGGGGCTACACCTTC.

The gene calls are TRBV28 and TRBJ2-1, with 9 bases identical to TRBD1. Trimming took 5 bases from V and 4 from J; bases not matched to a gene: 9. CDR3 size: 16 residues. Germline V gene lookup returns CDR1 MDHEN and CDR2 SYDVKM. CDR3 region: CASSQPGQGIYNEQFF. DNA of the CDR3: TGTGCCAGCAGTCAACCGGGACAGGGTATATACAATGAGCAGTTCTTC. The variable domain in full, completed from reference TRBV28 and TRBJ2-1, reads DVKVTQSSRYLVKRTGEKVFLECVQDMDHENMFWYRQDPGLGLRLIYFSYDVKMKEKGDIPEGYSVSREKKERFSLILESASTNQTSMYLCASSQPGQGIYNEQFFGPGTRLTVL.

The chain carries TRBV7-2 and TRBJ1-2, with D unclear. Germline V gene lookup returns CDR1 SGHTA and CDR2 FQGNSA. The CDR3 runs to 13 residues. Trimming took off 7 bases at V and 0 bases at J, with 9 bases between the two ends. CDR3 coding DNA: TGTGCCAGCACAAGCAGCGCTAACTATGGCTACACCTTC. Residues: CASTSSANYGYTF. The full variable domain, its missing parts supplied by reference TRBV7-2 and TRBJ1-2, is GAGVSQSPSNKVTEKGKDVELRCDPISGHTALYWYRQSLGQGLEFLIYFQGNSAPDKSGLPSDRFSAERTGGSVSTLTIQRTQQEDSAVYLCASTSSANYGYTFGSGTRLTVV.

V usage is TRBV7-2 and J usage is TRBJ2-3; D call uncertain. Trimming cost V 5 bases and J 0 bases, with 9 bases left between them. This CDR3 is built from 14 residues. Germline CDR1 reads SGHTA; CDR2 reads FQGNSA. The CDR3 here is CASSPMTSTDTQYF. As DNA, the CDR3 is TGTGCCAGCAGCCCCATGACTAGCACAGATACGCAGTATTTT.

The V gene is TRBV9, the J gene TRBJ1-5; TRBD1 might be the D (5 bases). Germline CDR1 SGDLS, CDR2 YYNGEE. The V end was cut by 3 bases, the J end by 0 bases, with 7 bases between. The CDR3 has 14 residues. This chain's CDR3 is CASSETDSNQPQHF. CDR3 sequence (DNA): TGTGCCAGCAGCGAGACAGATAGCAATCAGCCCCAGCATTTT.

This rearrangement joins TRBV11-2 to TRBJ1-3; D is perhaps TRBD1 (5 bases). With 3 bases removed from V and 2 bases from J, the gap between germline ends came to 11 bases. The germline V gene encodes CDR1 SGHAT and CDR2 FQNNGV. This CDR3 region has 15 residues. CDR3 in DNA: TGTGCCAGCAGCTTTACCGACAGTCCTGGAAACACCATATATTTT. Protein sequence: CASSFTDSPGNTIYF.

This sequence joins TRBV6-2 or TRBV6-3 and TRBJ1-5, with D hard to call. Per the germline V gene, CDR1 is MNHEY and CDR2 is SVGEGT. V was pared by 2 bases and J by 1 base, with 6 bases between. The CDR3 spans 14 residues. In nucleotides, the CDR3 is TGTGCCAGCAGTTACGAGCGGAGCAATCAGCCCCAGCATTTT. Its translation is CASSYERSNQPQHF.

This clone is a singleton in its sample. The chain couples TRBV19 to TRBJ1-3; D not resolved. V was shortened by 8 bases and J by 0 bases, with 14 bases between the two germline ends. Germline lookup yields CDR1 LNHDA and CDR2 SQIVND (reference sequence). This CDR3 spans 15 amino acids. The CDR3: CASAGLTSSGNTIYF. The CDR3 region has the DNA TGTGCCAGTGCTGGACTTACGAGCTCTGGAAACACCATATATTTT.

This chain links TRBV7-2 with TRBJ2-1; the match to TRBD1 covers 7 bases. The trim removed 1 base at V and 1 base at J, leaving 4 bases unmatched. Per the germline V gene, CDR1 is SGHTA and CDR2 is FQGNSA. This CDR3 has 16 amino acids. CDR3 amino acids: CASSLEGTASYNEQFF. The CDR3 DNA is TGTGCCAGCAGCTTAGAAGGGACAGCTTCCTACAATGAGCAGTTCTTC.

The chain joins TRBV12-3 or TRBV12-4 to TRBJ1-6; D unresolved. V dropped 4 bases and J dropped 7 bases, with 5 bases sitting between them. This CDR3 has 12 amino acids. The CDR3, as DNA: TGTGCCAGCAGTTCCTCCAATTCACCCCTCCACTTT. This codes for CASSSSNSPLHF.

The chain uses TRBV6-5 and TRBJ2-1; 13 nucleotides match TRBD2. The V and J ends lost 3 bases and 9 bases, in that order; junction bases with no gene match: 8. This CDR3 is built from 16 residues. The germline gives CDR1 MNHEY, CDR2 SVGAGI. CDR3 DNA sequence: TGTGCCAGCAGTTATTCCGGGACTAGCGGGGTTGGTGAGCAGTTCTTC. It encodes CASSYSGTSGVGEQFF.

V and J are TRBV7-8 and TRBJ2-1; 9 bases are shared with TRBD1. Trimming took 8 bases from V and 4 from J; bases not matched to a gene: 9. Germline CDR1 is SGHVS and CDR2 is FQNEAQ. CDR3 length: 15 amino acids. The CDR3 is CASCQPGQGYNEQFF. DNA for the CDR3: TGTGCCAGCTGCCAACCGGGACAGGGATACAATGAGCAGTTCTTC.

This clone was observed a single time. The gene calls are TRBV5-1 and TRBJ2-3; 8 nucleotides agree with TRBD2. The CDR3 is made up of 15 amino acids. Germline V gene lookup returns CDR1 SGHRS and CDR2 YFSETQ. V was pared by 4 bases and J by 5 bases, with 9 bases of the junction left unmatched. CDR3 nucleotides: TGCGCCAGCAGCCCAGCGGGGGCCTCACGAGATACGCAGTATTTT. It yields the protein CASSPAGASRDTQYF.

This clone is categorized as medium-sized. The chain combines TRBV7-8 with TRBJ2-7, with 8 bases aligning to TRBD2. With 3 bases clipped from V and 4 bases from J, the junction kept 2 bases outside the gene matches. Germline-derived CDR1 and CDR2 are SGHVS and FQNEAQ. The CDR3 runs to 13 residues. CDR3 nucleotide sequence: TGTGCCAGCAGCTTGGGCGGGGGGTACGAGCAGTACTTC. Residues: CASSLGGGYEQYF.

The chain is built from TRBV7-2 and TRBJ1-1; D unclear. Trimming shortened V by 1 base and J by 1 base, and 7 bases separated the two germline ends. Germline values: CDR1 SGHTA, CDR2 FQGNSA. There are 14 residues in the CDR3. The CDR3 spells CASSLVRENTEAFF. The CDR3 nucleotides are TGTGCCAGCAGCTTAGTGAGGGAGAACACTGAAGCTTTCTTT. Based on the CDR3 plus reference TRBV7-2 and TRBJ1-1, the full variable domain is GAGVSQSPSNKVTEKGKDVELRCDPISGHTALYWYRQSLGQGLEFLIYFQGNSAPDKSGLPSDRFSAERTGGSVSTLTIQRTQQEDSAVYLCASSLVRENTEAFFGQGTRLTVV.